One and the same sample provided the 13 T cell receptor beta chains below, sequenced in a study of blood T cell repertoires in COVID-19 (dated by TCRdb to the early 2020s). The library relied on the immunoSEQ multiplex PCR assay. What TCRdb holds here is the immuneACCESS table cut down to in-frame rearrangements. Part of the clones is not present; checked against another copy, under half of the missing clones reflect an unresolved V gene, and the others are unexplained. The table for this sample lists fewer than 250,000 clones; around 87% of them were counted only once. The leading ten clones occupy more than 2.5% of the sample. The sample comprised peripheral blood. These receptors all stem from a man between 60 and 70 years old with acute or convalescent COVID-19.

The V and J genes are TRBV2 and TRBJ1-2; 8 positions match TRBD1. Per the germline V gene, CDR1 is SNHLY and CDR2 is FYNNEI. The CDR3 loop spans 14 amino acids. V was pared by 4 bases and J by 6 bases, with 7 bases of the junction left unmatched. The CDR3 coding sequence is TGTGCCAGCAGTGGCTCCCGGACAGGGCATGGCTACACCTTC. Translated: CASSGSRTGHGYTF. Full variable domain (remainder filled in from reference TRBV2 and TRBJ1-2): EPEVTQTPSHQVTQMGQEVILRCVPISNHLYFYWYRQILGQKVEFLVSFYNNEISEKSEIFDDQFSVERPDGSNFTLKIRSTKLEDSAMYFCASSGSRTGHGYTFGSGTRLTVV.

On this clone itself: Other DNA sequences of this sample code for an identical CDR3. This sequence joins TRBV9 and TRBJ1-2, with D possibly being TRBD1 (5 bases). Between the trimmed V and J ends, which lost 0 bases and 7 bases, there was a span of 10 bases. This CDR3 is built from 13 residues. The germline V gene has CDR1 SGDLS and CDR2 YYNGEE. Here the CDR3 DNA reads TGTGCCAGCAGCGTAGGTGGGACTCTTGGCTACACCTTC. Translated, it gives CASSVGGTLGYTF.

This clone was counted a single time. The same CDR3 also results from other DNA sequences found in this sample. This chain links TRBV18 with TRBJ2-7; 7 positions agree with TRBD1. The V segment lost 6 bases and the J segment 5 bases; nucleotides outside the gene matches: 13. The CDR3 is 15 residues long. The V gene's germline CDR1 is KGHSH and CDR2 LQKENI. CDR3 loop: CASSPRGRGTDEQYF. CDR3 nucleotide sequence: TGTGCCAGCTCCCCCCGGGGCAGGGGGACCGACGAGCAGTACTTC.

This chain connects TRBV29-1 to TRBJ1-1, with D possibly being TRBD1 (6 bases). Germline CDR1 is SQVTM and CDR2 is ANQGSEA. With 7 bases removed from V and 8 bases from J, the gap between germline ends came to 14 bases. This CDR3 region has 11 residues. CDR3 loop: CSAGGPPEAFF. The CDR3 DNA is TGCAGCGCCGGGGGGCCCCCCGAAGCTTTCTTT.

The chain uses TRBV27 and TRBJ2-3, with D maybe TRBD2 (5 bases). Germline lookup yields CDR1 MNHEY and CDR2 SMNVEV (reference sequence). This CDR3 has 15 amino acids. V was cut by 5 bases and J by 0 bases, with 12 bases left in between. The CDR3 nucleotides read TGTGCCAGCAGTCCCCTAGCCTCTAGCACAGATACGCAGTATTTT. This translates into CASSPLASSTDTQYF.

The V call is TRBV27, the J call TRBJ2-3; D is uncertain. This CDR3 comprises 13 residues. V lost 5 bases to trimming and J lost 4 bases, with 10 bases between them. Germline loops: CDR1 MNHEY, CDR2 SMNVEV (reference sequence). CDR3 sequence: CASSPPGSDTQYF. In DNA form, the CDR3 reads TGTGCCAGCAGTCCCCCCGGGTCAGATACGCAGTATTTT.

The chain has TRBV6-4 and TRBJ2-2; tentative D call: TRBD1 (6 bases). This CDR3 spans 18 amino acids. Germline values: CDR1 MRHNA, CDR2 SNTAGT. The V end was cut by 6 bases, the J end by 6 bases, with 26 bases between. The CDR3 DNA sequence: TGTGCCAGCAGCGAGCCGGGCCGCCGGGACAAAGGTCCCGGGGAGCTGTTTTTT. This encodes CASSEPGRRDKGPGELFF.

This chain joins TRBV19 and TRBJ1-5; 9 nucleotides line up with TRBD1. Germline V gene lookup returns CDR1 LNHDA and CDR2 SQIVND (reference sequence). V dropped 5 bases and J dropped 0; count of bases not matched to a gene: 5. The CDR3 has 16 residues. CDR3 amino acids: CASSGPGQGSNQPQHF. Written as DNA, the CDR3 is TGTGCCAGTAGTGGACCGGGACAGGGTAGCAATCAGCCCCAGCATTTT.

The CDR3 DNA is TGTGCCAGCAGCAGGACAGGGGGACGGGAGACCCAGTACTTC. Residues: CASSRTGGRETQYF. The chain combines TRBV11-2 with TRBJ2-5; 10 nucleotides agree with TRBD1. V gave up 5 bases and J gave up 5 bases; unmatched junction bases: 5. CDR1 and CDR2 (germline): SGHAT, FQNNGV. The CDR3 totals 14 residues.

This clone was observed once. This chain connects TRBV21-1 to TRBJ1-2; the table calls TRBD1, which could not be checked here. TRBV21-1 is a documented pseudogene. The CDR3 consists of 12 residues. The CDR3 protein is CASRQGNYGYTF. The CDR3 DNA sequence: TGTGCCAGCAGACAGGGAAACTATGGCTACACCTTC.

This chain joins TRBV5-1 and TRBJ2-2; 7 nucleotides agree with TRBD2. CDR3 length equals 17 residues. CDR1 is SGHRS and CDR2 is YFSETQ in the germline V gene. Losses at the gene ends were 0 bases for V and 0 bases for J; bases not matched to a gene: 5. CDR3 DNA sequence: TGCGCCAGCAGCTTGGGAGGCCGGGGGGCGAACACCGGGGAGCTGTTTTTT. It encodes CASSLGGRGANTGELFF.

The chain employs TRBV9 and TRBJ2-7; 7 positions agree with TRBD1. V lost 0 bases, J lost 2 bases, and 2 bases stayed unmatched. The CDR3 length is 14 residues. Germline V gives CDR1 SGDLS, CDR2 YYNGEE. The DNA of the CDR3 is TGTGCCAGCAGCGTAGCTCAGGGGGCCTACGAGCAGTACTTC. Translating it yields CASSVAQGAYEQYF.

This clone has only one observation. The chain has TRBV5-5 and TRBJ2-1; 8 positions match TRBD1. Germline loops: CDR1 SGHKS, CDR2 YYEKEE (reference sequence). V trimming: 4 bases; J trimming: 6 bases; junction bases outside the gene matches: 12. The CDR3 has 16 residues. In DNA form, the CDR3 reads TGTGCCAGCAGCCCCTTACAGGGGGTGGGTGGCAATGAGCAGTTCTTC. This encodes CASSPLQGVGGNEQFF. The variable domain in full, completed from reference TRBV5-5 and TRBJ2-1, reads DAGVTQSPTHLIKTRGQQVTLRCSPISGHKSVSWYQQVLGQGPQFIFQYYEKEERGRGNFPDRFSARQFPNYSSELNVNALLLGDSALYLCASSPLQGVGGNEQFFGPGTRLTVL.